A selection of T cell receptor beta chains follows, all from one sample in a study of shared clonotypes between healthy human individuals. Sequencing was performed with immunoSEQ multiplex PCR; in TCRdb, only in-frame clones are kept and a portion is missing. Here the sample spans some 2,100,000 clones, approximately 95% being singletons. The material sequenced was naive CD4+ T cells sorted from blood. Receptors were obtained from a man younger than 30 in good health. Each CDR3 is given with its conserved first and last residue. The D gene is left open where the match is weak. Some rows mark clone size as missing; the rest say once, few, many or name a class of expanded clone.

once,TRBV29-1,TRBJ2-3,TRBD1,CSVAKDRGPPDTQYF,TGCAGCGTAGCGAAAGACAGGGGGCCCCCAGATACGCAGTATTTT
-,TRBV6-6,TRBJ2-3,TRBD2,CASSGTSGGTDTQYF,TGTGCCAGCAGTGGGACTAGCGGGGGCACAGATACGCAGTATTTT
once,TRBV6-4,TRBJ1-2,-,CASSDGFGYTF,TGTGCCAGCAGTGACGGCTTTGGCTACACCTTC
-,TRBV2,TRBJ2-2,-,CASTGLVIAGELFF,TGTGCCAGCACGGGGCTAGTGATAGCCGGGGAGCTGTTTTTT
-,TRBV5-1,TRBJ1-4,-,CASSLMGETNEKLFF,TGCGCCAGCAGCTTGATGGGGGAAACTAATGAAAAACTGTTTTTT
once,TRBV5-4,TRBJ2-7,-,CASSPRFGTGLPYEQYF,TGTGCCAGCAGCCCACGGTTTGGCACAGGACTTCCCTACGAGCAGTACTTC
few,TRBV30,TRBJ1-5,-,CACAPQGGNQPQHF,TGTGCCTGCGCCCCTCAGGGAGGCAATCAGCCCCAGCATTTT
-,TRBV28,TRBJ1-2,TRBD1,CASNRGAYGYTF,TGTGCCAGCAACAGGGGAGCCTATGGCTACACCTTC
-,TRBV18,TRBJ2-7,-,CASSPGTITSYEQYF,TGTGCCAGCTCACCAGGCACAATCACATCCTACGAGCAGTACTTC
-,TRBV28,TRBJ2-7,-,CASSVLVYEQYF,TGTGCCAGCAGTGTGCTTGTCTACGAGCAGTACTTC
-,TRBV7-2,TRBJ2-3,-,CASSLGQLTDTQYF,TGTGCCAGCAGCTTAGGACAGCTCACAGATACGCAGTATTTT
-,TRBV28,TRBJ1-1,TRBD1,CASSSPGQKLNTEAFF,TGTGCCAGCAGTTCGCCGGGACAGAAATTGAACACTGAAGCTTTCTTT
-,TRBV7-9,TRBJ2-3,TRBD1,CASSLGGQGPDTQYF,TGTGCCAGCAGTCTAGGTGGACAGGGGCCAGATACGCAGTATTTT
-,TRBV2,TRBJ2-3,-,CASRTNADTQYF,TGTGCCAGCAGAACCAACGCAGATACGCAGTATTTT
-,TRBV6-1,TRBJ2-4,TRBD1,CASSADGTGIAKNIQYF,TGTGCCAGCAGTGCCGATGGGACAGGGATAGCCAAAAACATTCAGTACTTC
-,TRBV7-9,TRBJ2-2,TRBD2,CASSPGLAGSLVAGELFF,TGTGCCAGCAGCCCAGGACTAGCGGGATCTCTCGTGGCCGGGGAGCTGTTTTTT
-,TRBV7-2,TRBJ2-5,-,CASSFGRRRPYF,TGTGCCAGCAGCTTCGGACGACGGAGGCCGTACTTC
-,TRBV30,TRBJ2-5,-,CAWKLGIQETQYF,TGTGCCTGGAAGCTAGGGATCCAAGAGACCCAGTACTTC
-,TRBV18,TRBJ1-2,-,CASSPDGANYGYTF,TGTGCCAGCTCACCCGACGGGGCTAACTATGGCTACACCTTC
-,TRBV7-9,TRBJ2-2,-,CASSSGGKAGELFF,TGTGCCAGCAGCTCAGGTGGAAAGGCCGGGGAGCTGTTTTTT
once,TRBV28,TRBJ1-3,-,CASSAHSGNTIYF,TGTGCCAGCAGTGCGCACTCTGGAAACACCATATATTTT
-,TRBV7-2,TRBJ2-1,-,CASSLAFAPPRNEQFF,TGTGCCAGCAGCTTAGCCTTCGCTCCTCCGAGGAATGAGCAGTTCTTC
few,TRBV5-1,TRBJ1-4,TRBD1,CASSMSGTVTEKLFF,TGCGCCAGCAGCATGTCCGGGACAGTCACCGAAAAACTGTTTTTT
-,TRBV10-3,TRBJ1-1,-,CAISEKGQGVGTEAFF,TGTGCCATCAGTGAGAAGGGGCAGGGTGTGGGCACTGAAGCTTTCTTT
-,TRBV7-2,TRBJ2-7,TRBD2,CASSLAAVGWDYYEQYF,TGTGCCAGCAGCTTAGCCGCAGTCGGATGGGACTATTACGAGCAGTACTTC
-,TRBV6-6,TRBJ2-7,-,CASSYRQTEQYF,TGTGCCAGCAGTTACCGGCAGACCGAGCAGTACTTC
-,TRBV15,TRBJ1-2,-,CATSSAQGAYGYTF,TGTGCCACCAGCAGCGCACAGGGTGCCTATGGCTACACCTTC
few,TRBV29-1,TRBJ1-3,-,CSALTDSGNTIYF,TGCAGCGCCCTAACAGACTCTGGAAACACCATATATTTT
-,TRBV6-1,TRBJ1-5,-,CACQRGGNQPQHF,TGTGCCTGCCAAAGGGGAGGCAATCAGCCCCAGCATTTT
once,TRBV5-8,TRBJ2-5,-,CASSLEGRLTQETQYF,TGTGCCAGCAGCTTGGAAGGCAGATTAACTCAAGAGACCCAGTACTTC
-,TRBV9,TRBJ1-4,-,CASSVGGAGEKLFF,TGTGCCAGCAGCGTAGGGGGAGCGGGTGAAAAACTGTTTTTT
once,TRBV2,TRBJ2-2,-,CASRPTWFAGELFF,TGTGCCAGCAGGCCCACATGGTTTGCCGGGGAGCTGTTTTTT
once,TRBV18,TRBJ1-4,-,CASSPKAFGEKLFF,TGTGCCAGCTCACCAAAGGCGTTCGGTGAAAAACTGTTTTTT
-,TRBV5-1,TRBJ2-5,-,CASSLVGVGQETQYF,TGCGCCAGCAGCCTCGTAGGGGTCGGGCAAGAGACCCAGTACTTC
-,TRBV6-5,TRBJ1-4,TRBD1,CASSYGGQDYEKLFF,TGTGCCAGCAGTTACGGGGGACAGGACTATGAAAAACTGTTTTTT
-,TRBV15,TRBJ2-7,TRBD1,CATSRKDRGTYEQYF,TGTGCCACCAGCAGAAAGGACAGGGGGACCTACGAGCAGTACTTC